The 16 T cell receptor beta chains below come from one sample, sequenced in a study of cytomegalovirus exposure and HLA in healthy donors. Primers: 60 Vbeta forward and 13 Jbeta reverse. TCRdb's copy holds only in-frame clones and misses some; the assay was immunoSEQ multiplex PCR. This sample's table reports about 200,000 clones. Input material: PBMCs. These receptors all come from a girl aged 2-10 years in good health and CMV-seropositive.

The chain combines TRBV29-1 with TRBJ1-2, with 10 bases fitting TRBD1. Germline loops: CDR1 SQVTM, CDR2 ANQGSEA. Trimming at V came to 4 bases and at J to 7 bases, leaving 9 bases not matched to a gene. The CDR3 is made up of 14 amino acids. The DNA of the CDR3 is TGCAGCGTTGGTATCGACAGGGGGCGCGGTGGCTACACCTTC. Translating it yields CSVGIDRGRGGYTF.

As to this clone: The same CDR3 can be traced to other DNA sequences in this sample. V is TRBV6-5 and J is TRBJ1-1; D is possibly TRBD1 (5 bases). The CDR3 consists of 13 residues. Deletions cut 2 bases from V and 1 base from J, with 5 bases between. The germline V gene encodes CDR1 MNHEY and CDR2 SVGAGI. CDR3 in DNA: TGTGCCAGCAGTTACAGGGGGAACACTGAAGCTTTCTTT. It translates to CASSYRGNTEAFF.

CDR3 bases: TGCAGCGTTGTATCGTTTAGCGGGAGGGCCTCATATACGCAGTATTTT. As protein: CSVVSFSGRASYTQYF. The gene calls are TRBV29-1 and TRBJ2-3, with TRBD2 matching over 11 bases. The CDR3 contains 16 residues. J was trimmed by 7 bases and V by 4 bases; bases with no gene match: 13. The germline CDR1 and CDR2 sequences are SQVTM and ANQGSEA.

This sequence joins TRBV9 and TRBJ2-2; 8 nucleotides agree with TRBD2. J was trimmed by 3 bases and V by 6 bases; bases with no gene match: 4. The CDR3 consists of 14 residues. Per germline, CDR1 SGDLS and CDR2 YYNGEE. The DNA of the CDR3 is TGTGCCAGCAACGGGAGGGCTGACACCGGGGAGCTGTTTTTT. This codes for CASNGRADTGELFF.

This rearrangement joins TRBV10-3 to TRBJ2-3, with 9 bases that match TRBD2. The CDR3 contains 17 residues. J was trimmed by 0 bases and V by 3 bases; bases with no gene match: 7. Germline CDR1 is ENHRY and CDR2 is SYGVKD. The CDR3 here is CAISDPGLATSTDTQYF. Written as DNA, the CDR3 is TGTGCCATCAGTGATCCGGGACTAGCCACCAGCACAGATACGCAGTATTTT.

The chain carries TRBV7-3 and TRBJ2-1; D may be TRBD2 (6 bases). CDR1 and CDR2 from the germline V gene are SGHTA and FQGTGA. V lost 5 bases to trimming and J lost 8 bases, with 19 bases between them. This CDR3 has 15 amino acids. CDR3 DNA sequence: TGTGCCAGCAGCCGTAGACTAGAAGGTTTCGATGAGCAGTTCTTC. It encodes CASSRRLEGFDEQFF.

CDR3 sequence reads: CASSSPGQGYDTQYF. The CDR3 DNA reads TGTGCCAGCAGTTCTCCGGGACAGGGGTACGATACGCAGTATTTT. This chain connects TRBV28 to TRBJ2-3; 10 bases are shared with TRBD1. The CDR3 is 15 amino acids. The J segment lost 6 bases and the V segment lost 4 bases, leaving 7 bases of the junction unmatched. Germline CDR1 reads MDHEN; CDR2 reads SYDVKM.

The chain employs TRBV5-4 and TRBJ2-7; D gene uncertain. V lost 4 bases, J lost 0 bases, and 5 bases lay in between. The CDR3 contains 12 residues. Germline V gene lookup returns CDR1 SGHNT and CDR2 YYREEE (reference sequence). The CDR3 region has the DNA TGTGCCAGCAGCGAGAGCTCCTACGAGCAGTACTTC. Translation: CASSESSYEQYF.

The chain uses TRBV7-9 and TRBJ2-7; 7 bases fit TRBD2. Germline lookup yields CDR1 SEHNR and CDR2 FQNEAQ (reference sequence). CDR3 length: 19 residues. The junction had 21 bases not matched to a gene; V was cut back by 5 bases and J by 2 bases. CDR3 region: CASSPGYMDLSGPAYEQYF. The CDR3 DNA follows: TGTGCCAGCAGCCCGGGATATATGGACCTTAGCGGGCCAGCCTACGAGCAGTACTTC.

This chain uses TRBV28 with TRBJ1-2, with D perhaps matching TRBD1 (5 bases). The CDR3 is 15 amino acids. Germline lookup yields CDR1 MDHEN and CDR2 SYDVKM. The V and J ends lost 6 bases and 4 bases respectively, with 18 bases between them. This CDR3 is CASRLQGSLGYGYTF. DNA for the CDR3: TGTGCCAGCAGGCTTCAGGGCTCCCTCGGCTATGGCTACACCTTC.

The rearrangement uses TRBV30 and TRBJ2-3; 9 positions agree with TRBD2. Germline-derived CDR1 and CDR2 are GTSNPN and SVGIG (reference sequence). The CDR3 runs to 15 residues. V was pared by 0 bases and J by 6 bases, with 7 bases of the junction left unmatched. CDR3 amino acids: CAWSVGGRARDTQYF. The CDR3 DNA reads TGTGCCTGGAGTGTTGGCGGGAGGGCCCGCGATACGCAGTATTTT.

This chain connects TRBV28 to TRBJ2-6, with 8 positions matching TRBD2. This CDR3 contains 13 residues. CDR1 is MDHEN, CDR2 SYDVKM, per germline. With V trimmed by 10 bases and J by 2 bases, 1 base remained unmatched. CDR3 in amino acids: CATGGAGANVLTF. CDR3 nucleotides: TGTGCCACCGGGGGGGCTGGGGCCAACGTCCTGACTTTC. The variable domain in full, with the rest retrieved from reference TRBV28 and TRBJ2-6, is DVKVTQSSRYLVKRTGEKVFLECVQDMDHENMFWYRQDPGLGLRLIYFSYDVKMKEKGDIPEGYSVSREKKERFSLILESASTNQTSMYLCATGGAGANVLTFGAGSRLTVL.

The chain combines TRBV11-2 with TRBJ2-4; tentative D call: TRBD2 (5 bases). The germline V gene has CDR1 SGHAT and CDR2 FQNNGV. The CDR3 totals 16 residues. Trimming stripped 4 bases from V and 6 bases from J, with 19 bases between. The CDR3 loop is CASSSTGLYPSNIQYF. The CDR3 DNA sequence: TGTGCCAGCAGCTCTACCGGACTCTACCCCTCAAACATTCAGTACTTC.

The chain combines TRBV7-2 with TRBJ2-5, with 14 bases fitting TRBD2. This CDR3 is 17 amino acids long. From germline, CDR1 is SGHTA and CDR2 FQGNSA. V lost 1 base, J lost 4 bases, and 5 bases stayed unmatched. The CDR3: CASSLGGTSGRGETQYF. The CDR3 DNA sequence: TGTGCCAGCAGCTTAGGAGGGACTAGCGGGAGAGGAGAGACCCAGTACTTC.

The chain carries TRBV27 and TRBJ2-1; no definite D call. There are 13 residues in the CDR3. CDR1 and CDR2 (germline): MNHEY, SMNVEV (reference sequence). Trimming took 11 bases from V and 0 from J, leaving 11 bases between them. CDR3 sequence reads: CAGWQASYNEQFF. The CDR3 DNA is TGTGCCGGGTGGCAGGCCTCCTACAATGAGCAGTTCTTC.

CDR3 loop: CASSRHPGQGVNNEQFF. In DNA, the CDR3 is TGTGCCAGCAGTCGACATCCGGGACAGGGGGTCAACAATGAGCAGTTCTTC. J is TRBJ2-1 and V is TRBV7-7; the match to TRBD1 covers 11 bases. From germline, CDR1 is SSHAT and CDR2 FNYEAQ (reference sequence). Trimming at V came to 6 bases and at J to 5 bases, leaving 12 bases not matched to a gene. CDR3 length: 17 residues.